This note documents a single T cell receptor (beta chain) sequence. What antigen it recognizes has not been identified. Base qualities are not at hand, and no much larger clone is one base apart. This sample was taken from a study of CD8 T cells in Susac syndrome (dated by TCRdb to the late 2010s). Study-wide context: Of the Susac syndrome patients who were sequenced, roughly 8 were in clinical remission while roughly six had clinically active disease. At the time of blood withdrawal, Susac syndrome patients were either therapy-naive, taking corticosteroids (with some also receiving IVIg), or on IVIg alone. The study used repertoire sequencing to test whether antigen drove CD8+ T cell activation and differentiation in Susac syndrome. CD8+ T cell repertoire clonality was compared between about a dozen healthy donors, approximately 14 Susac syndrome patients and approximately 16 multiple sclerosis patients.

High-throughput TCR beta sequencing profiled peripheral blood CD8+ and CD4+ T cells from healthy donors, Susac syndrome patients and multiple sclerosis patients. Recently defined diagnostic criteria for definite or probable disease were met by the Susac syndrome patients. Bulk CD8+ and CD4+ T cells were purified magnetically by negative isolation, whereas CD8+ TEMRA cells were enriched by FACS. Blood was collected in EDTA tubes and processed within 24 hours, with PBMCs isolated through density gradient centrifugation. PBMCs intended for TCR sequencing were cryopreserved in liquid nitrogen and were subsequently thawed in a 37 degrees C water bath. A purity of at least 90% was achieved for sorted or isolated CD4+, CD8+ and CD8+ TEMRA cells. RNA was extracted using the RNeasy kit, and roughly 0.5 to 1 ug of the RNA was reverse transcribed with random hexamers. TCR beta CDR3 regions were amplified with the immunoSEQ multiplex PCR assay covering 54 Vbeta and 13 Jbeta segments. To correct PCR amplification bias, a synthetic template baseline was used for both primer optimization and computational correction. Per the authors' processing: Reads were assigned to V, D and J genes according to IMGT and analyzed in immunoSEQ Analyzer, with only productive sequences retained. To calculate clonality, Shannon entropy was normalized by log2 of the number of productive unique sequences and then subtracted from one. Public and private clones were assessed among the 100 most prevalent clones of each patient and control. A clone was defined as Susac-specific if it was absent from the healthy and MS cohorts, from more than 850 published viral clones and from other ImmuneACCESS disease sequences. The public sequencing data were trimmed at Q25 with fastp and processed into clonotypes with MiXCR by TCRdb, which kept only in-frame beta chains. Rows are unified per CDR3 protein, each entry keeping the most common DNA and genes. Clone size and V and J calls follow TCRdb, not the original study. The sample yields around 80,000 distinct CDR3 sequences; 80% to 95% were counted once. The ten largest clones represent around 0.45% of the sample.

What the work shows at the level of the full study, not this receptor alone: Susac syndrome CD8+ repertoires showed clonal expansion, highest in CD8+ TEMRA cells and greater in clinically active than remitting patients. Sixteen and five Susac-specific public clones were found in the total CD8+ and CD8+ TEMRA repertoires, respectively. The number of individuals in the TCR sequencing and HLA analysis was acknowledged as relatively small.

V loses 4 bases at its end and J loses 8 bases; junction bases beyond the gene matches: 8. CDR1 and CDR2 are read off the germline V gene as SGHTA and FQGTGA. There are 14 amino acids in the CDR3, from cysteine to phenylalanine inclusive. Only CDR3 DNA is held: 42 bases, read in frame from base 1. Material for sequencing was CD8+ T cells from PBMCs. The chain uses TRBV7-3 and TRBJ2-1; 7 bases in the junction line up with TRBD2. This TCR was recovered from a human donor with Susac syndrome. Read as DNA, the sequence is TGTGCCAGCAGCTCGCCGACTAGCAGTGATGAGCAGTTCTTC. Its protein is CASSSPTSSDEQFF.